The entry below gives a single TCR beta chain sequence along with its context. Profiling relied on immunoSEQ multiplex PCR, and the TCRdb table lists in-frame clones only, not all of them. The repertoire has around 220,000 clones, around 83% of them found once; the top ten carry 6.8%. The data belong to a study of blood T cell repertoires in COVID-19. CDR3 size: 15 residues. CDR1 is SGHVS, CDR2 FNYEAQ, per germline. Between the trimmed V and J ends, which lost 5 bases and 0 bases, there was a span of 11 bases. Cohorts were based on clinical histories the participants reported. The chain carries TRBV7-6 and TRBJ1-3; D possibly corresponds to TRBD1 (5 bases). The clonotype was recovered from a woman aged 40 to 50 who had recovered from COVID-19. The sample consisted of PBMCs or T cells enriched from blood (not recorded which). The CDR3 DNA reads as TGTGCCAGCAGCCCAGACAGTTCCTCTGGAAACACCATATATTTT. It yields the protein CASSPDSSSGNTIYF. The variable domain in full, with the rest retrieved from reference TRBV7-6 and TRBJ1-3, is GAGVSQSPRYKVTKRGQDVALRCDPISGHVSLYWYRQALGQGPEFLTYFNYEAQQDKSGLPNDRFSAERPEGSISTLTIQRTEQRDSAMYRCASSPDSSSGNTIYFGEGSWLTVV.